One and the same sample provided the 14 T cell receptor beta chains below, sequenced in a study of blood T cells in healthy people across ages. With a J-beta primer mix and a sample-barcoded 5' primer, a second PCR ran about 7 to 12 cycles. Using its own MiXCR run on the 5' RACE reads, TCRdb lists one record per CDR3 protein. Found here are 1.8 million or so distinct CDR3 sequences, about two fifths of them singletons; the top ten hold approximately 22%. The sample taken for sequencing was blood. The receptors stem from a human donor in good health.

CDR3 nucleotides: TGCAGTGCTAGAGGCCCGGGACCCCGGGTATACTCTGGAAACACCATATATTTT. Translating gives CSARGPGPRVYSGNTIYF. The chain links TRBV20-1 to TRBJ1-3; TRBD1 might be the D (5 bases). Germline V lookup: CDR1 DFQATT, CDR2 SNEGSKA (reference sequence). The CDR3 covers 18 residues. The germline V and J ends were trimmed by 1 base and 0 bases, with 19 bases remaining between them.

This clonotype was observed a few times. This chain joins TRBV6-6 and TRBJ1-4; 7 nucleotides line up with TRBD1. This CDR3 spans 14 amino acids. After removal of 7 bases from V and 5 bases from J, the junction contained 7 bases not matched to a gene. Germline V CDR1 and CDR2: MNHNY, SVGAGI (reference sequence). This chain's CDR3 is CASKLQGLNEKLFF. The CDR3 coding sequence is TGTGCCAGCAAACTACAGGGGTTAAATGAAAAACTGTTTTTT.

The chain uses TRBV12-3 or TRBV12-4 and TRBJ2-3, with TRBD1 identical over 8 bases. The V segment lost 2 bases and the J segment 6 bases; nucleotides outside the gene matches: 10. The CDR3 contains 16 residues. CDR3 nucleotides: TGTGCCAGCAGTTTATCAGGGACAGGAATTAGTGATACGCAGTATTTT. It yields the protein CASSLSGTGISDTQYF.

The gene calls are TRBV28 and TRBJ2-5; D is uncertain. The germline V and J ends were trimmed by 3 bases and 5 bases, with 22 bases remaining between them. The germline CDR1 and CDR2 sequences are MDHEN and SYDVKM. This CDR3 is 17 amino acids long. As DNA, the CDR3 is TGTGCCAGCAGTTTGTATCATTGGACGTCCGGGCGGGAGACCCAGTACTTC. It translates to CASSLYHWTSGRETQYF.

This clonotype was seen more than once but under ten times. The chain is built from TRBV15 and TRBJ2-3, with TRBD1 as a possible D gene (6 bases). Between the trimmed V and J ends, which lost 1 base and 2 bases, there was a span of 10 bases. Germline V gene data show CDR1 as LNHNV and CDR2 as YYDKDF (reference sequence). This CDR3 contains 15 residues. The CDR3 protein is CATSRGTATTDTQYF. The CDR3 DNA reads TGTGCCACCAGCAGAGGGACAGCGACCACAGATACGCAGTATTTT.

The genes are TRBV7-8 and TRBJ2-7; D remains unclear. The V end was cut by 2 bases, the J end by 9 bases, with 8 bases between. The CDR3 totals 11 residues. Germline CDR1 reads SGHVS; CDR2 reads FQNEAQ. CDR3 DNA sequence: TGTGCCAGCAGCTTACAATACTCGCAGTACTTC. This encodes CASSLQYSQYF.

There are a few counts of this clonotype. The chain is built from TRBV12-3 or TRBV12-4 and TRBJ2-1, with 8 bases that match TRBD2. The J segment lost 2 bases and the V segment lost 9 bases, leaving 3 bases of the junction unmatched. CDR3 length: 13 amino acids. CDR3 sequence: CASYSGAYNEQFF. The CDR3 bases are TGTGCCAGTTATAGCGGGGCCTACAATGAGCAGTTCTTC.

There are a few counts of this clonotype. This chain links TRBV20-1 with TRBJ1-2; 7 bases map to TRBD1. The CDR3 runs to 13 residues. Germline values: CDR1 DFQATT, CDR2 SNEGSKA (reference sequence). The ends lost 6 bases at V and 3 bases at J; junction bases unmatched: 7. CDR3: CSARLRGHYGYTF. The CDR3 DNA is TGCAGTGCCAGATTAAGGGGGCACTATGGCTACACCTTC.

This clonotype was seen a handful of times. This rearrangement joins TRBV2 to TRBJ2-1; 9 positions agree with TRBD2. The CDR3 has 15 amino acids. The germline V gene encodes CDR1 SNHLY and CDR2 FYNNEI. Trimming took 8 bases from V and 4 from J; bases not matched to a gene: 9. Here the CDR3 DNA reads TGTGCCAGCCTGGCCCTAGCGGGGAAATACAATGAGCAGTTCTTC. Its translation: CASLALAGKYNEQFF.

CDR3 DNA: TGTGCCAGCAGCCAGGACTCTCCCGGGGAGCTGTTTTTT. Amino acids: CASSQDSPGELFF. V and J are TRBV14 and TRBJ2-2; tentatively, D is TRBD2 (5 bases). The V gene's germline CDR1 is SGHDN and CDR2 FVKESK. The CDR3 extends over 13 amino acids. With 3 bases removed from V and 6 bases from J, the gap between germline ends came to 8 bases.

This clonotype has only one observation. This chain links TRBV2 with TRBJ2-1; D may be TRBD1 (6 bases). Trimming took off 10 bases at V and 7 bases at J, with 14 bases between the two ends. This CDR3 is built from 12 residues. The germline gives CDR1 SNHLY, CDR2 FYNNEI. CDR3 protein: CATADRWNEQFF. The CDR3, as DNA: TGTGCCACTGCCGACAGGTGGAATGAGCAGTTCTTC.

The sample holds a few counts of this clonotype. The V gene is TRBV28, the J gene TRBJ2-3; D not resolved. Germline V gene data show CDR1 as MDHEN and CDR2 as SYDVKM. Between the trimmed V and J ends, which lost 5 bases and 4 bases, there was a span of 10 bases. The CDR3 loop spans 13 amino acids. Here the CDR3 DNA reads TGTGCCAGCAGTGGGCGATCCCCAGATACGCAGTATTTT. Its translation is CASSGRSPDTQYF.

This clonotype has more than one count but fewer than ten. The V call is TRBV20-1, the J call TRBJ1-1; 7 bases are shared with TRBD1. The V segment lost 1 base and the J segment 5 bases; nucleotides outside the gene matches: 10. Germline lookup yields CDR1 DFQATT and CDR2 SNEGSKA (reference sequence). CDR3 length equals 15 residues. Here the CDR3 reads CSARVVAAGGTEAFF. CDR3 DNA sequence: TGCAGTGCTAGAGTCGTAGCGGCAGGGGGAACTGAAGCTTTCTTT.

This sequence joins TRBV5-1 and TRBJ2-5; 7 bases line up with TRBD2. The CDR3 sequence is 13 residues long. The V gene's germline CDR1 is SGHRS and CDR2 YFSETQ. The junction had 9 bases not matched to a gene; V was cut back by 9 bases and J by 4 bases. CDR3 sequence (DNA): TGCGCCACCTCGAGCGGGGAAGGAGAGACCCAGTACTTC. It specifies CATSSGEGETQYF.